This T cell receptor beta chain is from a study of identical twins. Study-level results: Model-predicted out-of-frame TCR alpha sharing fell below observed values in monozygotic twins.

The CDR3 totals 13 residues. V dropped 6 bases and J dropped 5 bases, with 13 bases sitting between them. Template switching added a universal primer site; cDNA carried unique molecular identifiers. TCRdb passed the 5' RACE reads through MiXCR, listing each CDR3 protein once. This table holds some 500,000 distinct CDR3 sequences, over 11% found once. In the case of this clonotype: What it recognizes is unknown.

This sample was also put to use in a study of yellow fever vaccine responses in identical twins.

The source is a woman younger than 35 in good health. The V and J genes are TRBV12-3 or TRBV12-4 and TRBJ2-5; D is possibly TRBD2 (5 bases). The sequenced sample was CD4+ T cells sorted from blood. The CDR3 reads CASRRATQETQYF. CDR3 bases: TGTGCCAGCAGGAGGGCAACCCAGGAGACCCAGTACTTC.